A selection of T cell receptor beta chains follows, all from one sample in a study of blood T cell repertoires in COVID-19. Profiling relied on immunoSEQ multiplex PCR, and the TCRdb table lists in-frame clones only, not all of them. The sample has 90,000 to 130,000 clones, around nine tenths seen once. What was sequenced was peripheral blood. Receptors were obtained from a man aged 40-55 years with acute or convalescent COVID-19. Both conserved end residues are part of each CDR3. Fields, in order: J gene, V gene, clone size, D gene, CDR3 DNA, CDR3 protein. D genes are given only for firm matches. Size is omitted from some rows. Given values are once, few, many or a class for expanded clones.

>TRBJ2-3|TRBV11-2|-|-
TGTGCCAGCAGCTTAGTGCCTTACTATCAGATATCCACAGATACGCAGTATTTT
CASSLVPYYQISTDTQYF
>TRBJ1-6|TRBV3-1/TRBV3-2|-|-
TGTGCCAGCAGCCAAGGCGCAGGGTCACCCCTCCACTTT
CASSQGAGSPLHF
>TRBJ2-1|TRBV5-4|-|TRBD2
TGTGCCAGCAGCTTGATGAGCGGGAGCTACAATGAGCAGTTCTTC
CASSLMSGSYNEQFF
>TRBJ1-1|TRBV9|-|-
TGTGCCAGCAGCCCAACAGTCATGGGCACTGAAGCTTTCTTT
CASSPTVMGTEAFF
>TRBJ1-2|TRBV7-9|-|-
TGTGCCAGCAGCTTAGCGTGGGCGCAGACTGGCTACACCTTC
CASSLAWAQTGYTF
>TRBJ2-3|TRBV12-3/TRBV12-4|few|TRBD1
TGTGCCAGCAGTTTTGGACAGGGGGATACGCAGTATTTT
CASSFGQGDTQYF
>TRBJ2-1|TRBV11-3|-|TRBD2
TGTGCCAGCTCCCCCACTAGCGCTTCCTACAATGAGCAGTTCTTC
CASSPTSASYNEQFF
>TRBJ2-7|TRBV30|-|-
TGTGCCTGGAGTGTACTCTCGGGTTACCTCTCCTACGAGCAGTACTTC
CAWSVLSGYLSYEQYF
>TRBJ2-1|TRBV10-2|-|-
TGCGCCAGCAGTGAGTCGATATCGGGAAGGGATGAGCAGTTCTTC
CASSESISGRDEQFF
>TRBJ1-6|TRBV19|-|-
TGTGCCAGCGGGGGGGCTGAGGTATACCCCCTCCACTTT
CASGGAEVYPLHF
>TRBJ1-1|TRBV4-3|-|-
TGCGCCAGCAGTTTCTCGAGGTTGAACACTGAAGCTTTCTTT
CASSFSRLNTEAFF
>TRBJ1-1|TRBV29-1|-|-
TGCAGCGTTGAAGACGCTGAAGCTTTCTTT
CSVEDAEAFF
>TRBJ1-1|TRBV6-2/TRBV6-3|-|-
TGTGCCAGCAGTGGTGCGACGCTTGGGCTACACACTGAAGCTTTCTTT
CASSGATLGLHTEAFF
>TRBJ1-2|TRBV6-5|-|-
TGTGCCAGCAGTTACAATCGGGGGATGGGTGGCTACACCTTC
CASSYNRGMGGYTF
>TRBJ1-3|TRBV6-5|-|-
TGTGCCAGCAGCCGGGAGTCTGGAAACACCATATATTTT
CASSRESGNTIYF
>TRBJ1-2|TRBV4-1|once|-
TGCGCCAGCAGCCAAGTTAAGGGGCCTCATGGCTACACCTTC
CASSQVKGPHGYTF
>TRBJ1-1|TRBV19|-|-
TGTGCCAGTAGTCCCCAGGGTACTGAAGCTTTCTTT
CASSPQGTEAFF
>TRBJ2-7|TRBV11-2|-|TRBD1
TGTGCCAGCAGCTTAGCAATGGGACAGGCCGAGCAGTACTTC
CASSLAMGQAEQYF
>TRBJ1-1|TRBV5-6|-|TRBD1
TGTGCCAGCAGGCCTACAGGGGGCCTTATGAACACTGAAGCTTTCTTT
CASRPTGGLMNTEAFF
>TRBJ2-3|TRBV18|-|TRBD2
TGTGCCAGCTCACCGGGACAGTACTTAGCGGGAGGGCCATCAGATACGCAGTATTTT
CASSPGQYLAGGPSDTQYF
>TRBJ2-1|TRBV19|-|-
TGTGCCAGTAGTTCTAGGGTACTAGGAAATGAGCAGTTCTTC
CASSSRVLGNEQFF
>TRBJ1-5|TRBV6-6|-|TRBD1
TGTGCCAGCAGTCCACTCCCGACAGGGGGAAGCGGGAGCAATCAGCCCCAGCATTTT
CASSPLPTGGSGSNQPQHF
>TRBJ1-4|TRBV6-4|-|-
TGTGCCTTAATACCCCGGGGATATAATGAAAAACTGTTTTTT
CALIPRGYNEKLFF
>TRBJ2-1|TRBV7-9|-|-
TGTGCCAGCAGCTCGGGAGTAAGTTGGTCCTACAATGAGCAGTTCTTC
CASSSGVSWSYNEQFF
>TRBJ2-2|TRBV7-8|-|TRBD1
TGTGCCAGCAGCTTGGCGGACAGGGGGAACACCGGGGAGCTGTTTTTT
CASSLADRGNTGELFF
>TRBJ2-3|TRBV5-8|-|TRBD2
TGTGCCAGCAGCATGACTAGCGGAGGGGTAGATACGCAGTATTTT
CASSMTSGGVDTQYF
>TRBJ1-4|TRBV19|-|TRBD1
TGTGCCAGTAGTCTCGGACAGGGAGGCGAAAAACTGTTTTTT
CASSLGQGGEKLFF
>TRBJ1-1|TRBV7-2|-|TRBD1
TGTGCCAGCAGATTGGACCCCGGCGGGACAGTTAACACTGAAGCTTTCTTT
CASRLDPGGTVNTEAFF
>TRBJ2-7|TRBV7-3|-|TRBD1
TGTGCCAGCAGTCTGGGGACAGGGACATTCTACGAGCAGTACTTC
CASSLGTGTFYEQYF
>TRBJ1-5|TRBV4-1|-|TRBD1
TGCGCCAGCAGCCAAGTAATAGGGGGCAGTCAGCCCCAGCATTTT
CASSQVIGGSQPQHF
>TRBJ2-2|TRBV6-1|-|TRBD2
TGTGCCAGCAGTGAAGCCGGGGGGTCGAACACCGGGGAGCTGTTTTTT
CASSEAGGSNTGELFF
>TRBJ2-1|TRBV7-6|-|-
TGTGCCAGCAGCTCTGACTCCGGGGGCTCCTACAATGAGCAGTTCTTC
CASSSDSGGSYNEQFF
>TRBJ1-6|TRBV27|-|-
TGTGCCAGCAGTTTCCAGGGACTGGACCTCCACTTT
CASSFQGLDLHF
>TRBJ1-4|TRBV2|-|-
TGTGCCAGCAGTGATGGACAGTTATCTGGGGAAAAACTGTTTTTT
CASSDGQLSGEKLFF
>TRBJ1-5|TRBV19|-|-
TGTGCCAGTAGGGGCCATAGCAATCAGCCCCAGCATTTT
CASRGHSNQPQHF
>TRBJ1-4|TRBV3-1/TRBV3-2|-|-
TGTGCCAGCAGCCAAGACAACAGCCTTAATGAAAAACTGTTTTTT
CASSQDNSLNEKLFF
>TRBJ1-6|TRBV7-3|once|-
TGTGCCAGCAGCTTAAATGGCGGTCAGAATTCACCCCTCCACTTT
CASSLNGGQNSPLHF
>TRBJ2-7|TRBV25-1|-|-
TGTGCCAGCAGAAACAGCCTCTACGAGCAGTACTTC
CASRNSLYEQYF
>TRBJ1-5|TRBV19|-|TRBD1
TGTGCCAGTAGTTCCCGACAGGGGAGGCAGCCCCAGCATTTT
CASSSRQGRQPQHF
>TRBJ2-1|TRBV3-1/TRBV3-2|once|TRBD1
TGTGCCAGCGCCGACAGGGGGCTCTCCTACAATGAGCAGTTCTTC
CASADRGLSYNEQFF
>TRBJ1-2|TRBV5-6|-|TRBD1
TGTGCCAGCAGCCCTGGGACAGCATTTTACTATGGCTACACCTTC
CASSPGTAFYYGYTF